Below, 28 T cell receptor beta chains from the same sample are listed, as sequenced in a study of T-cell reconstitution after alpha-beta-depleted transplantation in children. TCRbeta library preparation incorporated unique molecular identifiers. In TCRdb, the PCR reads were re-called with MiXCR into one record per CDR3 protein. The table has around 600,000 distinct CDR3 sequences, about 15% seen once. Sequenced material: PBMCs from the stem cell graft donor, taken from the stem cell graft. These receptors were collected from a human donor who donated a stem cell graft to a child with acute myeloid leukemia.

This clonotype showed up many times. In DNA form, the CDR3 reads TGCAGTGCCGCGGGACTAGCGGGGGGGTACTCCTACGAGCAGTACTTC. It specifies CSAAGLAGGYSYEQYF. The chain combines TRBV20-1 with TRBJ2-7; 16 nucleotides agree with TRBD2. The V segment lost 6 bases and the J segment 0 bases; nucleotides outside the gene matches: 5. The CDR3 spans 16 residues. Germline CDR1 DFQATT, CDR2 SNEGSKA (reference sequence).

Many counts were recorded for this clonotype. The CDR3 loop reads CASSLSGVREKLFF. As DNA, the CDR3 is TGTGCCAGCAGTTTGAGCGGAGTTCGTGAAAAACTGTTTTTT. The chain combines TRBV12-3 or TRBV12-4 with TRBJ1-4; no clear D gene. The CDR3 has 14 amino acids. Trimming removed 3 bases from V and 7 bases from J, with 12 bases in between.

This clonotype came up many times. The chain links TRBV12-3 or TRBV12-4 to TRBJ2-1; 7 nucleotides match TRBD1. The V gene end was trimmed by 5 bases and the J gene end by 8 bases; junction bases not matched to a gene: 6. The CDR3 spans 13 residues. The CDR3 spells CASSPDRAHEQFF. CDR3 DNA sequence: TGTGCCAGCAGTCCCGACAGGGCCCATGAGCAGTTCTTC.

The chain couples TRBV27 to TRBJ2-6, with 9 bases lining up with TRBD2. Germline V gene data show CDR1 as MNHEY and CDR2 as SMNVEV (reference sequence). This CDR3 spans 16 amino acids. Trimming at V came to 6 bases and at J to 4 bases, leaving 7 bases not matched to a gene. DNA of the CDR3: TGTGCCAGCAGGACCGGACTAGCGAGCGGGGCCAACGTCCTGACTTTC. It specifies CASRTGLASGANVLTF.

This clonotype was seen a few times. The J gene is TRBJ2-3, the V gene TRBV20-1; 10 nucleotides line up with TRBD1. V lost 0 bases, J lost 2 bases, and 5 bases stayed unmatched. The CDR3 runs 16 residues. Germline V gives CDR1 DFQATT, CDR2 SNEGSKA (reference sequence). The CDR3 region has the DNA TGCAGTGCTAGAGATCTGGGACAGGGGTACACAGATACGCAGTATTTT. It translates to CSARDLGQGYTDTQYF.

There are a few counts of this clonotype. The chain employs TRBV28 and TRBJ2-1; 10 bases map to TRBD2. The CDR3 sequence is 16 residues long. Trimming removed 4 bases from V and 4 bases from J; junction bases left unmatched: 7. Germline-derived CDR1 and CDR2 are MDHEN and SYDVKM. Written as DNA, the CDR3 is TGTGCCAGCAGTTCACGACTAGCGGGCAAATACAATGAGCAGTTCTTC. This gives the protein CASSSRLAGKYNEQFF.

Only a few counts were recorded for this clonotype. The chain recombines TRBV7-2 with TRBJ1-2; 9 bases fit TRBD1. CDR1 is SGHTA, CDR2 FQGNSA, per germline. CDR3 length equals 15 residues. J gave up 8 bases and V 3 bases, and 10 bases lay outside the gene matches. The CDR3 is CASSLARTGVAGYTF. The DNA for the CDR3 is TGTGCCAGCAGCTTGGCCCGGACAGGGGTTGCGGGCTACACCTTC.

The rearrangement links TRBV12-3 or TRBV12-4 to TRBJ1-2; D unclear. The germline V and J ends were trimmed by 3 bases and 7 bases, with 9 bases remaining between them. The CDR3 consists of 12 residues. Here the CDR3 reads CASSFSGIGYTF. Written as DNA, the CDR3 is TGTGCCAGCAGTTTTTCGGGGATTGGCTACACCTTC.

With respect to this clonotype: Just one base apart from a much larger clone, this may be a read error. This CDR3 reads CSASKGLAGVDTDTQYF. In nucleotides, the CDR3 is TGCAGTGCTAGTAAGGGCCTAGCGGGGGTAGACACAGATACGCAGTATTTT. The rearrangement uses TRBV20-1 and TRBJ2-3, with 10 bases fitting TRBD2. CDR3 size: 17 residues. V shed 3 bases, J shed 2 bases, and the junction held 11 bases outside the gene matches. Germline CDR1 is DFQATT and CDR2 is SNEGSKA (reference sequence).

This clonotype turned up a few times. The gene calls are TRBV20-1 and TRBJ1-1; 7 nucleotides match TRBD1. The length of the CDR3 is 15 residues. Germline loops: CDR1 DFQATT, CDR2 SNEGSKA (reference sequence). V lost 0 bases, J lost 5 bases, and 9 bases stayed unmatched. The CDR3 here is CSARDYEQGRTEAFF. For the CDR3, the DNA is TGCAGTGCTAGAGATTACGAACAGGGGCGGACTGAAGCTTTCTTT.

In its sample, this clonotype was seen many times. The chain has TRBV20-1 and TRBJ1-6; D gene unclear. Germline lookup yields CDR1 DFQATT and CDR2 SNEGSKA (reference sequence). This CDR3 is built from 12 residues. V was pared by 3 bases and J by 10 bases, with 10 bases between. Written as DNA, the CDR3 is TGCAGTGCTAGGAGGTGGGGATCACCCCTCCACTTT. It yields the protein CSARRWGSPLHF.

This clonotype was recorded a few times. The V gene is TRBV19, the J gene TRBJ1-2, with TRBD1 identical over 9 bases. Germline V gene sequence: CDR1 LNHDA, CDR2 SQIVND (reference sequence). This CDR3 comprises 15 residues. V gave up 6 bases and J gave up 4 bases; unmatched junction bases: 9. The CDR3 bases are TGTGCCAGTAGGGCGGACAGGGGATCTCGCTATGGCTACACCTTC. Its translation: CASRADRGSRYGYTF.

The chain is built from TRBV7-9 and TRBJ1-2; D ambiguous. V lost 4 bases and J 4 bases, leaving 10 bases between the germline ends. CDR1 and CDR2 (germline): SEHNR, FQNEAQ (reference sequence). The CDR3 spans 13 residues. CDR3 nucleotides: TGTGCCAGCAGCTCATCTGAAGGCTATGGCTACACCTTC. This encodes CASSSSEGYGYTF.

This clonotype was counted at least ten times. The rearrangement joins TRBV29-1 to TRBJ2-5; D possibly uses TRBD1 or TRBD2 (5 bases each). Germline assignment: CDR1 SQVTM and CDR2 ANQGSEA. The ends were cut back, 7 bases at V and 2 bases at J, with 14 bases in the middle. CDR3 length equals 13 residues. The CDR3 bases are TGCAGCGCTAAGGGACGGTTACAAGAGACCCAGTACTTC. Translating gives CSAKGRLQETQYF.

The chain has TRBV3-1 and TRBJ2-2, with a tentative D call TRBD2 (6 bases). The V gene lost 1 base and the J gene lost 7 bases, with 13 bases spanning the gap. The CDR3 length is 15 residues. Germline lookup yields CDR1 LGHDT and CDR2 YNNKEL (reference sequence). The CDR3 loop reads CASSQVRGAVGELFF. The CDR3 region has the DNA TGTGCCAGCAGCCAAGTCCGCGGGGCGGTCGGGGAGCTGTTTTTT.

This clonotype appeared a few times. The CDR3 sequence is CASSLTPSSGNTIYF. CDR3 nucleotides: TGTGCCAGCAGTTTGACACCCAGCTCTGGAAACACCATATATTTT. The chain couples TRBV5-6 to TRBJ1-3; D ambiguous. The CDR3 runs 15 residues. V lost 5 bases and J lost 0, with 12 bases in between. The germline gives CDR1 SGHDT, CDR2 YYEEEE. The full variable domain, in which reference TRBV5-6 and TRBJ1-3 provide the parts outside the CDR3, is DAGVTQSPTHLIKTRGQQVTLRCSPKSGHDTVSWYQQALGQGPQFIFQYYEEEERQRGNFPDRFSGHQFPNYSSELNVNALLLGDSALYLCASSLTPSSGNTIYFGEGSWLTVV.

The CDR3 is CASSARDSDFTDTQYF. The CDR3 DNA follows: TGTGCCAGCAGCGCCCGAGACTCCGACTTCACAGATACGCAGTATTTT. The rearrangement joins TRBV9 to TRBJ2-3; D gene uncertain. The germline gives CDR1 SGDLS, CDR2 YYNGEE. The CDR3 loop spans 16 amino acids. The V end lost 3 bases, the J end lost 2 bases, and 16 bases lay between the germline ends.

This clonotype was observed many times. This sequence joins TRBV5-6 and TRBJ2-7; D gene uncertain. The ends were cut back, 1 base at V and 1 base at J, with 12 bases in the middle. The CDR3 runs 15 residues. The germline CDR1 and CDR2 sequences are SGHDT and YYEEEE. The CDR3: CASSLTVNPSYEQYF. CDR3 DNA: TGTGCCAGCAGCTTGACAGTCAACCCTTCCTACGAGCAGTACTTC.

To note about this clonotype: Compared with germline, one end of the junction differs, possibly owing to a read error. The J gene is TRBJ2-2, the V gene TRBV14; 7 bases are shared with TRBD1. CDR3 length: 14 residues. CDR1 is SGHDN, CDR2 FVKESK, per germline. CDR3 bases: TGTGCCAGCTCGGGACAGACGAACACCGGGGAGCCGTTTTTT. This codes for CASSGQTNTGEPFF.

The gene calls are TRBV20-1 and TRBJ2-2; D is undetermined. The CDR3 extends over 13 amino acids. CDR1 is DFQATT and CDR2 is SNEGSKA in the germline V gene (reference sequence). Trimming removed 7 bases at V and 0 bases at J, with 9 bases between. The CDR3 DNA is TGCAGTGTCTGCCCCGCGAACACCGGGGAGCTGTTTTTT. Residues: CSVCPANTGELFF.

In this sample, this clonotype turned up many times. The chain employs TRBV20-1 and TRBJ1-2; D is uncertain. The germline V and J ends were trimmed by 0 bases and 1 base, with 6 bases remaining between them. This CDR3 is built from 13 residues. Germline loops: CDR1 DFQATT, CDR2 SNEGSKA (reference sequence). CDR3 protein: CSARDYNNYGYTF. The DNA of the CDR3 is TGCAGTGCTAGAGATTACAATAACTATGGCTACACCTTC.

The genes are TRBV5-1 and TRBJ1-4, with D unresolved. Germline CDR1 reads SGHRS; CDR2 reads YFSETQ. Trimming shortened V by 0 bases and J by 3 bases, and 6 bases separated the two germline ends. CDR3 size: 14 residues. The CDR3: CASSLEAPNEKLFF. CDR3 DNA: TGCGCCAGCAGCTTGGAGGCGCCTAATGAAAAACTGTTTTTT. Full variable domain (missing parts from reference TRBV5-1 and TRBJ1-4): KAGVTQTPRYLIKTRGQQVTLSCSPISGHRSVSWYQQTPGQGLQFLFEYFSETQRNKGNFPGRFSGRQFSNSRSEMNVSTLELGDSALYLCASSLEAPNEKLFFGSGTQLSVL.

This clonotype was counted only a few times. The V call is TRBV6-5, the J call TRBJ1-5; no firm D call. Trimming cost V 5 bases and J 0 bases, with 17 bases left between them. The germline CDR1 and CDR2 sequences are MNHEY and SVGAGI. This CDR3 is built from 17 residues. DNA for the CDR3: TGTGCCAGCAGTCCCGGGGTTGGCCGTTATAGCAATCAGCCCCAGCATTTT. Protein: CASSPGVGRYSNQPQHF.

This chain connects TRBV25-1 to TRBJ2-5; TRBD1 agrees at 8 bases. The V and J ends lost 8 bases and 4 bases, in that order; junction bases with no gene match: 12. Per the germline V gene, CDR1 is MGHDK and CDR2 is SYGVNS. CDR3 size: 15 residues. The CDR3 sequence: CASSPQGARVETQYF. The DNA for the CDR3 is TGTGCCAGCTCCCCCCAGGGGGCGAGGGTAGAGACCCAGTACTTC. Supplemented by reference TRBV25-1 and TRBJ2-5, the full variable domain reads EADIYQTPRYLVIGTGKKITLECSQTMGHDKMYWYQQDPGMELHLIHYSYGVNSTEKGDLSSESTVSRIRTEHFPLTLESARPSHTSQYLCASSPQGARVETQYFGPGTRLLVL.

The chain combines TRBV7-9 with TRBJ2-1; 8 bases line up with TRBD1. The CDR3 is 13 amino acids. CDR1 is SEHNR and CDR2 is FQNEAQ in the germline V gene (reference sequence). The junction had 10 bases not matched to a gene; V was cut back by 10 bases and J by 8 bases. CDR3 amino acids: CATDWGQADEQFF. CDR3 DNA: TGTGCCACCGACTGGGGACAGGCGGATGAGCAGTTCTTC.

The sample holds many counts of this clonotype. The gene calls are TRBV20-1 and TRBJ2-1; 9 nucleotides align to TRBD2. The CDR3 contains 14 residues. From germline, CDR1 is DFQATT and CDR2 SNEGSKA (reference sequence). J lost 5 bases, V lost 1 base, and 3 bases had no gene match. CDR3 nucleotide sequence: TGCAGTGCTAGAGGGGCGGGGGGGAACAATGAGCAGTTCTTC. Amino acid sequence: CSARGAGGNNEQFF.

This clonotype showed up many times. The chain has TRBV5-1 and TRBJ2-1; D remains ambiguous. This CDR3 spans 14 amino acids. V lost 9 bases and J lost 7, with 20 bases in between. CDR1 is SGHRS and CDR2 is YFSETQ in the germline V gene. The CDR3 bases are TGCGCCACCAGTCAAACCGAGGTAGCAAATGAGCAGTTCTTC. Translating it yields CATSQTEVANEQFF.

V usage is TRBV5-5 and J usage is TRBJ1-2; 7 nucleotides line up with TRBD1. Germline CDR1 reads SGHKS; CDR2 reads YYEKEE (reference sequence). Unmatched junction bases numbered 7, after V lost 4 bases and J lost 4 bases. The CDR3 extends over 14 amino acids. CDR3 sequence reads: CASSTRQGPYGYTF. The CDR3 DNA is TGTGCCAGCAGCACCAGACAGGGACCCTATGGCTACACCTTC.